The 5 T cell receptor beta chains in this list originate from one sample, sequenced in a study of OX40 agonist ivuxolimab in advanced cancers. Library prep was done by the immunoSEQ multiplex PCR assay. Held by TCRdb, this immuneACCESS table contains in-frame sequences only and omits some clones. Under half of the omission traces to an unresolved V gene where checked; the cause of the rest is unknown. The sample table shows approximately 79,000 clones, and about 89% are seen once. The top ten constitute roughly 0.54% of the sample. The starting material was CD4+ or CD8+ T cells sorted from blood, obtained in a trial of the OX40 agonist ivuxolimab. These receptor sequences come from an adult with an advanced solid tumor such as melanoma, head and neck, liver or kidney cancer.

The chain joins TRBV11-3 to TRBJ2-7, with D unresolved. The CDR3 spans 12 residues. V lost 5 bases to trimming and J lost 2 bases, with 7 bases between them. Germline CDR1 reads SGHNT; CDR2 reads YENEEA. The CDR3 bases are TGTGCCAGCAGCGCGTCTCCCTACGAGCAGTACTTC. Translating gives CASSASPYEQYF.

Only a few counts were recorded for this clone. The chain employs TRBV10-2 and TRBJ1-1; 7 nucleotides match TRBD1. With V trimmed by 6 bases and J by 6 bases, 10 bases remained unmatched. This CDR3 comprises 14 residues. Germline V gene data show CDR1 as WSHSY and CDR2 as SAAADI. The CDR3 DNA reads as TGCGCCAGCAGGGAGACAGGGTCAAACTCTGAAGCTTTCTTT. Protein product: CASRETGSNSEAFF.

DNA for the CDR3: TGTGCCAGCAGCCAGGGGCGGGGAGGGGCCAACGTCCTGACTTTC. This encodes CASSQGRGGANVLTF. This rearrangement joins TRBV5-4 to TRBJ2-6; D could derive from TRBD1 or TRBD2 (6 bases each). CDR3 length: 15 amino acids. Trimming stripped 4 bases from V and 4 bases from J, with 12 bases between. Per germline, CDR1 SGHNT and CDR2 YYREEE (reference sequence).

V usage is TRBV6-6 and J usage is TRBJ1-2, with D possibly being TRBD1 (6 bases). The length of the CDR3 is 14 residues. Trimming took 7 bases from V and 8 from J, leaving 20 bases between them. The germline V gene encodes CDR1 MNHNY and CDR2 SVGAGI (reference sequence). The CDR3 spells CASNQGLTSVGYTF. CDR3 sequence (DNA): TGTGCCAGCAACCAGGGGTTAACGTCTGTGGGCTACACCTTC.

The chain uses TRBV2 and TRBJ1-5; D perhaps matches TRBD1 (5 bases). Deletions cut 5 bases from V and 3 bases from J, with 11 bases between. CDR3 length: 14 residues. CDR1 is SNHLY, CDR2 FYNNEI, per germline. This CDR3 reads CASSSQGLNQPQHF. DNA for the CDR3: TGTGCCAGCAGTTCTCAGGGCCTCAATCAGCCCCAGCATTTT.